What follows are 17 T cell receptor beta chains derived from one specimen sequenced in a study of blood T cell repertoires in COVID-19. Profiling relied on immunoSEQ multiplex PCR, and the TCRdb table lists in-frame clones only, not all of them. The table includes about 43,000 clones, roughly 82% detected once. Source material: peripheral blood. The origin of the receptors is a woman aged 60-75 years with acute or convalescent COVID-19.

This clone was seen once. V and J are TRBV3-1 (or the pseudogene TRBV3-2) and TRBJ2-7, with a possible D match to TRBD1 (6 bases). V lost 5 bases to trimming and J lost 8 bases, with 16 bases between them. The CDR3 runs to 13 residues. Germline CDR1 and CDR2: LGHDT and YNNKEL (reference sequence). The CDR3 is CASSYLDSQKQYF. The CDR3 DNA sequence: TGTGCCAGCAGCTACCTGGACAGTCAGAAGCAGTACTTC.

The chain has TRBV6-2 or TRBV6-3 and TRBJ1-1; TRBD1 might be the D (6 bases). The length of the CDR3 is 15 residues. Looked up from germline, CDR1 is MNHEY and CDR2 is SVGEGT. With 3 bases removed from V and 6 bases from J, the gap between germline ends came to 17 bases. The CDR3 bases are TGTGCCAGCAGTTATCCAGGGGTCGCCACACCTGAAGCTTTCTTT. It translates to CASSYPGVATPEAFF.

A few counts support this clone. This chain connects TRBV3-1 (or the pseudogene TRBV3-2) to TRBJ1-1; D not resolved. The germline V and J ends were trimmed by 4 bases and 3 bases, with 6 bases remaining between them. CDR1 is LGHDT, CDR2 YNNKEL, per germline (reference sequence). This CDR3 is 12 amino acids long. The CDR3 nucleotides read TGTGCCAGCAGCCTCGGGGACACTGAAGCTTTCTTT. It translates to CASSLGDTEAFF.

This CDR3 is CASSAAPRGHKSNEKLFF. For the CDR3, the DNA is TGTGCCAGCAGTGCGGCACCAAGGGGTCATAAGAGTAATGAAAAACTGTTTTTT. V and J are TRBV6-1 and TRBJ1-4; a possible D gene is TRBD1 (5 bases). Germline values: CDR1 MNHNS, CDR2 SASEGT. This CDR3 spans 18 amino acids. Trimming removed 4 bases from V and 4 bases from J, with 22 bases in between.

The chain links TRBV5-4 to TRBJ2-3; 7 bases fit TRBD2. The J segment lost 3 bases and the V segment lost 5 bases, leaving 9 bases of the junction unmatched. Germline values: CDR1 SGHNT, CDR2 YYREEE (reference sequence). The CDR3 is 15 residues long. CDR3 in amino acids: CASSWGRGRTDTQYF. CDR3 DNA: TGTGCCAGCAGTTGGGGGAGGGGTAGGACAGATACGCAGTATTTT.

The CDR3 DNA reads as TGTGCCAGCAGTACCGGACAGGCCTATCAGCCCCAGCATTTT. As protein: CASSTGQAYQPQHF. The V and J genes are TRBV6-2 or TRBV6-3 and TRBJ1-5, with 7 bases matching TRBD1. V gave up 5 bases and J gave up 5 bases; unmatched junction bases: 6. The CDR3 totals 14 residues. Germline V gene sequence: CDR1 MNHEY, CDR2 SVGEGT.

This clone was recorded once. The chain has TRBV2 and TRBJ1-4; 10 bases map to TRBD1. The CDR3 consists of 14 residues. Germline CDR1 is SNHLY and CDR2 is FYNNEI. With V trimmed by 8 bases and J by 8 bases, 8 bases remained unmatched. In nucleotides, the CDR3 is TGTGCCAGCCGCAGGGACAGGGGACGGGAAAAACTGTTTTTT. It is translated as CASRRDRGREKLFF.

This chain uses TRBV4-1 with TRBJ2-3; TRBD2 might be the D (5 bases). CDR3 length: 18 amino acids. Germline CDR1 and CDR2: MGHRA and YSYEKL. V was pared by 4 bases and J by 2 bases, with 22 bases between. CDR3 bases: TGCGCCAGCAGCCCGACTAACACTCCGTTTGGGTCCACAGATACGCAGTATTTT. This translates into CASSPTNTPFGSTDTQYF.

The DNA of the CDR3 is TGTGCCAGCAGCTTAGGGCGGTGGGACTCCGAGCAGTACTTC. It codes for CASSLGRWDSEQYF. The chain links TRBV11-1 to TRBJ2-7; D possibly corresponds to TRBD2 (6 bases). V gave up 1 base and J gave up 6 bases, with 13 bases separating them. The CDR3 contains 14 residues. Germline V gene sequence: CDR1 SGHAT, CDR2 FQDESV (reference sequence).

J is TRBJ1-2 and V is TRBV5-4; 10 bases are shared with TRBD1. The trim removed 5 bases at V and 8 bases at J, leaving 6 bases unmatched. Germline lookup yields CDR1 SGHNT and CDR2 YYREEE (reference sequence). The CDR3 is 13 residues long. The CDR3 protein is CASRRDRGGGYTF. DNA of the CDR3: TGTGCCAGCAGGCGGGACAGGGGAGGGGGCTACACCTTC.

V usage is TRBV7-6 and J usage is TRBJ2-2; TRBD1 matches at 9 bases. The CDR3 consists of 15 residues. The trim removed 5 bases at V and 6 bases at J, leaving 7 bases unmatched. CDR1 is SGHVS and CDR2 is FNYEAQ in the germline V gene. Here the CDR3 DNA reads TGTGCCAGCAGCAGGGGACAGGGCGGTCCCGGGGAGCTGTTTTTT. Translated, it gives CASSRGQGGPGELFF. Variable domain in full (rest from reference TRBV7-6 and TRBJ2-2): GAGVSQSPRYKVTKRGQDVALRCDPISGHVSLYWYRQALGQGPEFLTYFNYEAQQDKSGLPNDRFSAERPEGSISTLTIQRTEQRDSAMYRCASSRGQGGPGELFFGEGSRLTVL.

This clone was counted only a few times. The chain couples TRBV2 to TRBJ1-2, with D perhaps matching TRBD1 (6 bases). The CDR3 covers 14 residues. With 8 bases removed from V and 7 bases from J, the gap between germline ends came to 20 bases. CDR1 SNHLY and CDR2 FYNNEI come from the germline V gene. Here the CDR3 reads CASHGGVVGGGYTF. DNA of the CDR3: TGTGCCAGCCATGGAGGAGTAGTAGGGGGTGGCTACACCTTC.

The chain combines TRBV4-1 with TRBJ2-4; TRBD1 agrees at 8 bases. The CDR3 runs 15 residues. Germline V gene sequence: CDR1 MGHRA, CDR2 YSYEKL. Trimming at V came to 1 base and at J to 8 bases, leaving 7 bases not matched to a gene. The CDR3 bases are TGCGCCAGCAGCCAAGTCCAGGGGGCGCAGTACATTCAGTACTTC. As protein: CASSQVQGAQYIQYF.

V usage is TRBV11-2 and J usage is TRBJ2-1, with 9 bases lining up with TRBD1. CDR1 is SGHAT and CDR2 is FQNNGV in the germline V gene. The CDR3 is 15 amino acids. The V gene end was trimmed by 5 bases and the J gene end by 10 bases; junction bases not matched to a gene: 12. The CDR3 nucleotides read TGTGCCAGCAGCACATCCGGGACAGGGCACGGAGAGCAGTTCTTC. This sequence encodes CASSTSGTGHGEQFF.

The chain recombines TRBV5-1 with TRBJ1-3, with 7 bases that match TRBD1. The CDR3 runs to 15 residues. Germline CDR1 is SGHRS and CDR2 is YFSETQ. The ends lost 6 bases at V and 4 bases at J; junction bases unmatched: 10. The DNA for the CDR3 is TGCGCCAGCACCCCAGGAGACAGGGACGGAAACACCATATATTTT. This encodes CASTPGDRDGNTIYF. Full variable domain (outside the CDR3, taken from reference TRBV5-1 and TRBJ1-3): KAGVTQTPRYLIKTRGQQVTLSCSPISGHRSVSWYQQTPGQGLQFLFEYFSETQRNKGNFPGRFSGRQFSNSRSEMNVSTLELGDSALYLCASTPGDRDGNTIYFGEGSWLTVV.

This clone is labeled medium-sized. V gene TRBV2 combines with J gene TRBJ1-1; unclear D gene. The germline V gene encodes CDR1 SNHLY and CDR2 FYNNEI. The V end was cut by 4 bases, the J end by 0 bases, with 9 bases between. This CDR3 has 14 amino acids. DNA for the CDR3: TGTGCCAGCAGTGCGGAGCAAATGAACACTGAAGCTTTCTTT. Protein sequence: CASSAEQMNTEAFF. The whole variable domain, filled in from reference TRBV2 and TRBJ1-1, reads EPEVTQTPSHQVTQMGQEVILRCVPISNHLYFYWYRQILGQKVEFLVSFYNNEISEKSEIFDDQFSVERPDGSNFTLKIRSTKLEDSAMYFCASSAEQMNTEAFFGQGTRLTVV.

The chain carries TRBV19 and TRBJ1-5; D unclear. The CDR3 consists of 15 residues. Trimming removed 5 bases from V and 0 bases from J, with 11 bases in between. The germline gives CDR1 LNHDA, CDR2 SQIVND (reference sequence). For the CDR3, the DNA is TGTGCCAGTAGTCAAGCCGGGGTTAGCAATCAGCCCCAGCATTTT. It is translated as CASSQAGVSNQPQHF.